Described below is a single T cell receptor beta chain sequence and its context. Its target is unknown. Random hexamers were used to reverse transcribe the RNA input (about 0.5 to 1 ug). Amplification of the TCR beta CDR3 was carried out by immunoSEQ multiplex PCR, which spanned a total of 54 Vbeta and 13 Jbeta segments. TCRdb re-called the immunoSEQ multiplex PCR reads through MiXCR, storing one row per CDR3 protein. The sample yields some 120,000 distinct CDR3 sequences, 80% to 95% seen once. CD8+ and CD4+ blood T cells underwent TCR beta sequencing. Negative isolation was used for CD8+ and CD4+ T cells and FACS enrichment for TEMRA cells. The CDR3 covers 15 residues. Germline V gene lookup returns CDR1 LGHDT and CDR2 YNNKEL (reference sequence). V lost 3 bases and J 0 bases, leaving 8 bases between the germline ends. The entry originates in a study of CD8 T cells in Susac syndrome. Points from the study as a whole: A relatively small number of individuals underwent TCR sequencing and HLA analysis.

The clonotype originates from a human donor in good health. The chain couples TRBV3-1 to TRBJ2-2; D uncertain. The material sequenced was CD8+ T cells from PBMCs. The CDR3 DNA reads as TGTGCCAGCAGCCAGCGTGGGACGAACACCGGGGAGCTGTTTTTT. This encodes CASSQRGTNTGELFF.